This T cell receptor (beta chain) was captured by sequencing in a study of OX40 agonist ivuxolimab in advanced cancers. Overall study results and limits: The study found that CD8+ T cells averaged more expanded clones than CD4+.

Notes on this clone: Its antigen is unknown.

CDR1 is SQVTM, CDR2 ANQGSEA, per germline. The CDR3 length is 14 residues. V dropped 6 bases and J dropped 0 bases, with 15 bases sitting between them. Some clones are missing from TCRdb's copy, which holds only in-frame ones; the method was immunoSEQ multiplex PCR. Of more than 100,000 clones listed, approximately 90% were seen once; the top ten hold less than 1.1%. This sequence was found in an adult with an advanced solid tumor such as melanoma, head and neck, liver or kidney cancer. This sample comprised CD4+ or CD8+ T cells sorted from blood, obtained in a trial of the OX40 agonist ivuxolimab. This chain links TRBV29-1 with TRBJ2-7; weak D call: TRBD1 (6 bases). The chain's CDR3 is CSVWTAESSYEQYF. Written as DNA, the CDR3 is TGCAGCGTGTGGACAGCTGAAAGCTCCTACGAGCAGTACTTC.